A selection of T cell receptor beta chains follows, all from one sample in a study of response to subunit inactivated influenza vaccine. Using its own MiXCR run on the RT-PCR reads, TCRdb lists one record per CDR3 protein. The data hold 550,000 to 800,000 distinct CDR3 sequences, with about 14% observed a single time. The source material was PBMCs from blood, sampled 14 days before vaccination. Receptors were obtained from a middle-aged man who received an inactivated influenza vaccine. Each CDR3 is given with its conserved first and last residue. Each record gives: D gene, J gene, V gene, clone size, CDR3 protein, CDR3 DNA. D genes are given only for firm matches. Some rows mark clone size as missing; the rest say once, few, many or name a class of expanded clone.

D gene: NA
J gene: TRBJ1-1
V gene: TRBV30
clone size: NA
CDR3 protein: CAWNGAGTEAFF
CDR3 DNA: TGTGCCTGGAATGGGGCCGGCACTGAAGCTTTCTTT

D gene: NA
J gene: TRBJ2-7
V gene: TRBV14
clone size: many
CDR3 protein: CASSQAGIYEQYF
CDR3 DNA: TGTGCCAGCAGCCAAGCGGGTATCTACGAGCAGTACTTC

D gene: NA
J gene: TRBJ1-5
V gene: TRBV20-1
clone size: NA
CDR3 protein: CSARDGAGAGNQPQHF
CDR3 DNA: TGCAGTGCTAGAGATGGGGCAGGGGCAGGTAATCAGCCCCAGCATTTT

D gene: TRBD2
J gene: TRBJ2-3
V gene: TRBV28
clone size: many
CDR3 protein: CASKMAGGATDTQYF
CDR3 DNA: TGTGCCAGCAAAATGGCGGGGGGCGCTACAGATACGCAGTATTTT

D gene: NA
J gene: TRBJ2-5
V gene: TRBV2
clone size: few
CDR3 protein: CAGRGVGETQYF
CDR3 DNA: TGTGCCGGAAGAGGGGTCGGCGAGACCCAGTACTTC

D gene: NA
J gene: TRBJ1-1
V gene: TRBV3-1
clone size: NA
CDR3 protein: CATCQVWEANTEAFF
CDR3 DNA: TGTGCCACCTGCCAAGTATGGGAGGCGAACACTGAAGCTTTCTTT

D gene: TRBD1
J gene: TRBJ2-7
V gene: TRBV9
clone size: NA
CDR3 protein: CASSPMRGRLSYEQYF
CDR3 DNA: TGTGCCAGCAGCCCAATGAGGGGGCGCCTCTCCTACGAGCAGTACTTC

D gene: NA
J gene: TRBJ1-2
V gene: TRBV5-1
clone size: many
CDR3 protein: CASSNRDGYTF
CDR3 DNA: TGCGCCAGCAGCAACAGGGATGGCTACACCTTC

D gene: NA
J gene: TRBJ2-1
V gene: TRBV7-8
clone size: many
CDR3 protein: CASSLEWGTRATNEQFF
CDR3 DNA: TGTGCCAGCAGCTTAGAATGGGGGACCAGGGCTACGAATGAGCAGTTCTTC

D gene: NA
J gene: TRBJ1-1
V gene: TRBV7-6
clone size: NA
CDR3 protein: CASSLWRSAEAFF
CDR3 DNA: TGTGCCAGCAGCTTATGGCGGTCCGCTGAAGCTTTCTTT

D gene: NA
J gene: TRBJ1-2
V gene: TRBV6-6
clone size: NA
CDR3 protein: CASTETLGYGYTF
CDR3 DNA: TGTGCCAGCACCGAGACGTTGGGCTATGGCTACACCTTC

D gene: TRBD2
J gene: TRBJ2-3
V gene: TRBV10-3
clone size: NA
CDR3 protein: CAISDLWGEAGGSTDTQYF
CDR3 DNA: TGTGCCATCAGTGACCTTTGGGGAGAAGCGGGGGGTAGCACAGATACGCAGTATTTT

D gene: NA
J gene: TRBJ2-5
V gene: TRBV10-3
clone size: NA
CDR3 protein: CAISDSARGQETQYF
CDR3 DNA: TGTGCCATCTCCGACTCGGCCAGGGGCCAAGAGACCCAGTACTTC

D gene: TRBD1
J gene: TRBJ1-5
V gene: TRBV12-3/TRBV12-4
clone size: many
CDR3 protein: CASRSDRGVVQPQHF
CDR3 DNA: TGTGCCAGCAGATCGGACAGGGGAGTGGTTCAGCCCCAGCATTTT

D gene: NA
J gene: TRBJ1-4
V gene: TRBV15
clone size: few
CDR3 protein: CATSRGQAATNEKLFF
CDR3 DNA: TGTGCCACCAGCAGAGGACAGGCCGCAACTAATGAAAAACTGTTTTTT

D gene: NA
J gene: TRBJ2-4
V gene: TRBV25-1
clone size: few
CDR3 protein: CASSEGENIQYF
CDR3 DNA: TGTGCCAGCAGTGAAGGAGAAAACATTCAGTACTTC

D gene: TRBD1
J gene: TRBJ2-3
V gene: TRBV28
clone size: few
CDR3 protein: CASSLSHRGSTDTQYF
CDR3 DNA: TGTGCCAGCAGTTTATCTCACAGGGGAAGCACAGATACGCAGTATTTT

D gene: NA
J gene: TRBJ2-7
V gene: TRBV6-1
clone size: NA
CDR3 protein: CASRVRITGPSYEQYF
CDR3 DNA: TGTGCCAGCAGGGTCCGAATAACAGGGCCTTCTTACGAGCAGTACTTC

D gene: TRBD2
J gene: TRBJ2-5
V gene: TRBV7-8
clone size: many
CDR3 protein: CASSLVGLALQETQYF
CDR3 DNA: TGTGCCAGCAGCTTAGTAGGACTAGCACTCCAAGAGACCCAGTACTTC

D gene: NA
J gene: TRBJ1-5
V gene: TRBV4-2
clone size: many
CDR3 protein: CASSQESNQPQHF
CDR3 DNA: TGTGCCAGCAGCCAAGAAAGCAATCAGCCCCAGCATTTT

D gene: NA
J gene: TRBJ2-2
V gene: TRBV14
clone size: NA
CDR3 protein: CASSRYIPTGELFF
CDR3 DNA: TGTGCCAGCAGCCGATACATCCCCACCGGGGAGCTGTTTTTT

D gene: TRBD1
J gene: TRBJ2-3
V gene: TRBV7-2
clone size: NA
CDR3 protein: CASSSGTGLKDTQYF
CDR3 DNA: TGTGCCAGCAGCTCCGGGACAGGGCTCAAAGATACGCAGTATTTT

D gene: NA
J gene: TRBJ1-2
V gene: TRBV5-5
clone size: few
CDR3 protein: CASSPGPRDGYGYTF
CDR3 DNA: TGTGCCAGCAGCCCGGGGCCAAGAGACGGCTATGGCTACACCTTC

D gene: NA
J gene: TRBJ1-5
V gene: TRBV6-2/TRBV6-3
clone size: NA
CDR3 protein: CASSPTGRSNQPQHF
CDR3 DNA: TGTGCCAGCAGCCCAACAGGGAGGAGCAATCAGCCCCAGCATTTT

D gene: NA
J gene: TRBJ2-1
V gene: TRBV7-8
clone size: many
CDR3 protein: CASSPSPSISRFF
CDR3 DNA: TGTGCCAGCAGCCCCAGTCCAAGCATTAGCAGGTTCTTC

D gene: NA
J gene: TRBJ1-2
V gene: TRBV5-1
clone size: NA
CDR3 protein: CASSPSGANYGYTF
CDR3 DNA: TGCGCCAGCAGCCCCTCGGGGGCTAACTATGGCTACACCTTC

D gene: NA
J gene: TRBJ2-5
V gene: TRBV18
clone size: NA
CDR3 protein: CASSPKDSQETQYF
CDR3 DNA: TGTGCCAGCTCACCGAAGGACAGCCAAGAGACCCAGTACTTC

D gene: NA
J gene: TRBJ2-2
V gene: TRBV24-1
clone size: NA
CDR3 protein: CATSDFGGTGELFF
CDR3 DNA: TGTGCCACCAGTGATTTTGGGGGAACCGGGGAGCTGTTTTTT

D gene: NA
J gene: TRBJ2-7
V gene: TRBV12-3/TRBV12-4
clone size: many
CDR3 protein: CASSAKYEQYF
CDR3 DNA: TGTGCCAGCAGTGCCAAATACGAGCAGTACTTC

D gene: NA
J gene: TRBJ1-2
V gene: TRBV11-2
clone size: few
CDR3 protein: CASSFHRNYGYTF
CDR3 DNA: TGTGCCAGCAGCTTCCACAGGAACTATGGCTACACCTTC

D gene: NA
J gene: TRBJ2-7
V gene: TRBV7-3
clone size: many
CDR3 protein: CASSSSGTLSYEQYF
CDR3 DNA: TGTGCCAGCAGCTCATCCGGGACCCTATCCTACGAGCAGTACTTC

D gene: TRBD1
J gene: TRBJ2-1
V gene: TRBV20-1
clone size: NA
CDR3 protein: CSAKGQGGYNEQFF
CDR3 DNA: TGCAGTGCTAAAGGACAGGGCGGCTACAATGAGCAGTTCTTC

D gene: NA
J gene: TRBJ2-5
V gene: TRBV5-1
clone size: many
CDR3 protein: CASSPDSRETQYF
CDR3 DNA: TGCGCCAGCAGCCCAGACAGTCGTGAGACCCAGTACTTC

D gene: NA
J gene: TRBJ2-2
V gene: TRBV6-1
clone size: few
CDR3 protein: CASSEMGRHTGELFF
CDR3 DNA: TGTGCCAGCAGTGAGATGGGGAGGCACACCGGGGAGCTGTTTTTT

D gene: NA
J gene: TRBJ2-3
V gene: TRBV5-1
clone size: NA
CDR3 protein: CASSTQKDTQYF
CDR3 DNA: TGCGCCAGCAGCACTCAAAAAGATACGCAGTATTTT

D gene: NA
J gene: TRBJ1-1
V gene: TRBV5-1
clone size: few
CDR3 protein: CASSFDSYTEAFF
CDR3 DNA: TGCGCCAGCAGTTTCGACTCATACACTGAAGCTTTCTTT

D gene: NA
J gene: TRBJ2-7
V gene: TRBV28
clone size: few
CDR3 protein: CASSLFPVSYEQYF
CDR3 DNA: TGTGCCAGCAGTTTATTCCCAGTCTCCTACGAGCAGTACTTC

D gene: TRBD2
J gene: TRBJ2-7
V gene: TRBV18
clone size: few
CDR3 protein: CASSPLAGDYEQYF
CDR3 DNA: TGTGCCAGCTCACCACTAGCGGGAGACTACGAGCAGTACTTC

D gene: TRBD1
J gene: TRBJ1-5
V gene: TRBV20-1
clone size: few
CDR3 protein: CSARRTGSNQPQHF
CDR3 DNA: TGCAGTGCTAGACGGACAGGTAGCAATCAGCCCCAGCATTTT

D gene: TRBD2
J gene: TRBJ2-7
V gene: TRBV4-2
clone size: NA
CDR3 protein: CASGREREQYF
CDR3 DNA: TGTGCCAGCGGGAGGGAACGCGAGCAGTACTTC

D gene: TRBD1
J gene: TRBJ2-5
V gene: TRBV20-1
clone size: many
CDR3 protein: CSARAGGQETQYF
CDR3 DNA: TGCAGTGCTAGGGCAGGGGGCCAAGAGACCCAGTACTTC